A selection of T cell receptor beta chains follows, all from one sample in a study of T cell clonotyping in hematopoietic cell transplantation. Some clones are missing from TCRdb's copy, which holds only in-frame ones; the method was immunoSEQ multiplex PCR. Of tens of thousands of clones listed, more than 70% were seen once; the top ten hold roughly 6.2%. The input for sequencing was peripheral blood mononuclear cells, taken before stem cell transplant. These receptors were obtained from a man in his fifties or sixties with myelodysplastic syndrome. Some clones in this sample may be carry-over from other donors' samples. CDR3s include the opening cysteine and the closing phenylalanine or tryptophan. D genes are given only for firm matches. The size entry is marked missing in some rows and otherwise reads once, few, many or a size class.

DNA	CDR3	J	D	size	V
TGTGCCAGCAGCGGTGCCCTAGGGGAGTTCAATCAGCCCCAGCATTTT	CASSGALGEFNQPQHF	TRBJ1-5	-	few	TRBV7-8
TGTGCCAGCAGTCCCGGGACAGGAGAAAATGAGCAGTTCTTC	CASSPGTGENEQFF	TRBJ2-1	TRBD1	-	TRBV6-5
TGTGCCTGGAGTGTAGGGCAGGGAGGGGAGCAGTACTTC	CAWSVGQGGEQYF	TRBJ2-7	TRBD2	few	TRBV30
TGTGCCATCAGTGAGTCGAAGGAGACCCAGTACTTC	CAISESKETQYF	TRBJ2-5	-	-	TRBV10-3
TGTGCCACCCGGACAGGGTCCACCGGGGAGCTGTTTTTT	CATRTGSTGELFF	TRBJ2-2	TRBD1	-	TRBV6-5
TGCGCCAGCAGCCAGGGACAGGCTTTATACGAGCAGTACTTC	CASSQGQALYEQYF	TRBJ2-7	TRBD1	once	TRBV5-1
TGTGCCTGGAAATTTGTAGTGGACACTGAAGCTTTCTTT	CAWKFVVDTEAFF	TRBJ1-1	-	-	TRBV30
TGCGCCAGCAGCCAATACGGACTAGCGGACACAGATACGCAGTATTTT	CASSQYGLADTDTQYF	TRBJ2-3	TRBD2	-	TRBV4-1
TGTGCCATCAGTGTGGACCAGGGAGGTAATTCACCCCTCCACTTT	CAISVDQGGNSPLHF	TRBJ1-6	-	-	TRBV10-3
TGTGCCAGCAGCTATGGGGACAGCTACGTGCGCTTC	CASSYGDSYVRF	TRBJ1-2	TRBD1	-	TRBV5-6
TGCGCCAGCAGAGCTGATGCGGGGGTCACGCAGTATTTT	CASRADAGVTQYF	TRBJ2-3	TRBD2	few	TRBV4-1
TGTGCCAGTTCACTAGCGGGAGGGAACAATGAGCAGTTCTTC	CASSLAGGNNEQFF	TRBJ2-1	TRBD2	-	TRBV27
TGTGCCAGTAGTATCGACACACAGGAAGAGACCCAGTACTTC	CASSIDTQEETQYF	TRBJ2-5	-	few	TRBV19
TGTGCCAGCAGCATAGGGACAGGGCCTTCCAGCATTCAGTACTTC	CASSIGTGPSSIQYF	TRBJ2-4	TRBD1	-	TRBV6-5
TGTGCCAGCAGTTCCCCGGGACAGGGAGTAGAGCCCCAGCATTTT	CASSSPGQGVEPQHF	TRBJ1-5	TRBD1	-	TRBV28
TGTGCCAGCAGCGCCAGGGGGCTCACCTACGAGCAGTACTTC	CASSARGLTYEQYF	TRBJ2-7	TRBD1	-	TRBV9
TGTGCCAGCAGTTTTGGACTAGCGGGGAGGGAGACCCAGTACTTC	CASSFGLAGRETQYF	TRBJ2-5	TRBD2	once	TRBV28
TGTGCCTGGAGTTCCCACAGGGCAGGCTACGAGCAGTACTTC	CAWSSHRAGYEQYF	TRBJ2-7	-	-	TRBV30
TGCAGCGTTGAGTCCGTTAACTATGGCTACACCTTC	CSVESVNYGYTF	TRBJ1-2	-	-	TRBV29-1
TGTGCCAGCAGTGACCGGACGTCCTATGGCTACACCTTC	CASSDRTSYGYTF	TRBJ1-2	-	few	TRBV25-1
TGCGCCAGCAGCCAAGAAGACGCAGCGGGGGGGCCCTACGAGCAGTACTTC	CASSQEDAAGGPYEQYF	TRBJ2-7	TRBD2	-	TRBV4-1
TGTGCCAGTAATCAGGCTAGCGGGAGTCTGTACTTC	CASNQASGSLYF	TRBJ2-7	TRBD2	-	TRBV25-1
TGTGCCAGCAGCCAGAGGGGACAAGAGACCCAGTACTTC	CASSQRGQETQYF	TRBJ2-5	-	-	TRBV27
TGCAGCGTTGAAAGGCTAGCGGGAGGGGATGAGCAGTTCTTC	CSVERLAGGDEQFF	TRBJ2-1	TRBD2	-	TRBV29-1
TGTGCCAGCAGTTTGGCAGCCTATGGCTACACCTTC	CASSLAAYGYTF	TRBJ1-2	-	-	TRBV28
TGTGCCAGCAGCCAGTTAGGACACCACAATGAGCAGTTCTTC	CASSQLGHHNEQFF	TRBJ2-1	-	-	TRBV4-2
TGTGCCTCTGGAGACTCAGGGGTAGCGGGAGTTGTGGGCCAAGAGACCCAGTACTTC	CASGDSGVAGVVGQETQYF	TRBJ2-5	TRBD2	-	TRBV30
TGTGCCTGGAGGGCGAGGGAGGCCATGAACACTGAAGCTTTCTTT	CAWRAREAMNTEAFF	TRBJ1-1	-	-	TRBV30
TGTGCCACTCATGAGGAGCCCTCCCGGAGGAGCAATCAGCCCCAGCATTTT	CATHEEPSRRSNQPQHF	TRBJ1-5	-	-	TRBV25-1
TGTGCCAGCAGCCAAGACTCCCGCACAGATACGCAGTATTTT	CASSQDSRTDTQYF	TRBJ2-3	-	-	TRBV28
TGTGCCAGCAGCCCAGACGGTGGGCTAGTGGCTTGGGAGCAGTACTTC	CASSPDGGLVAWEQYF	TRBJ2-7	-	few	TRBV9
TGTGCCAGCGGGGGATACAGCGGGAGCCCCAATGAGCAGTTCTTC	CASGGYSGSPNEQFF	TRBJ2-1	TRBD2	-	TRBV25-1
TGTGCCAGCACCTTCTCAGAGACCCAGTACTTC	CASTFSETQYF	TRBJ2-5	-	once	TRBV6-5
TGTGCCAGCAGCCTATCCCCAGGGGACGGCTACACCTTC	CASSLSPGDGYTF	TRBJ1-2	-	-	TRBV9
TGCAGTTTCTCCATCGTAGAGACCCAGTACTTC	CSFSIVETQYF	TRBJ2-5	-	-	TRBV29-1
TGTGCCAGCACAACAGGGTACACTGAAGCTTTCTTT	CASTTGYTEAFF	TRBJ1-1	-	-	TRBV28
TGTGCCAGCAGTGACGGGACAGGGATGGGTGAGCAGTTCTTC	CASSDGTGMGEQFF	TRBJ2-1	TRBD1	-	TRBV6-1
TGTGCCAGCAACATTAGGGGGGGCTTAGGCAATCAGCCCCAGCATTTT	CASNIRGGLGNQPQHF	TRBJ1-5	-	-	TRBV28
TGCGCCAGCAGCCAAGACATAACTATTCAGGGGTATGACTACACCTTC	CASSQDITIQGYDYTF	TRBJ1-2	-	-	TRBV4-1
TGTGCCAGCAGCTTACCCCAAGAGACCCAGTACTTC	CASSLPQETQYF	TRBJ2-5	-	-	TRBV7-6
TGTGCCAGCAGCGCCAGGGACGGTGAAGCTTTCTTT	CASSARDGEAFF	TRBJ1-1	-	few	TRBV7-6
TGTGCCAGTAGTCCGGGGACCTTCTACGAGCAGTACTTC	CASSPGTFYEQYF	TRBJ2-7	-	-	TRBV19
TGTGCCTGGAGGCCGGAAGGGGGGTATCAGCCCCAGCATTTT	CAWRPEGGYQPQHF	TRBJ1-5	-	-	TRBV30
TGTGCCAGCAGCACATCAGGTAGAACTATGGCTAACACCTTC	CASSTSGRTMANTF	TRBJ1-2	-	-	TRBV7-9
TGTGCCAGCAGTTTAGGGGCAGTACTTGGAAACACCATATATTTT	CASSLGAVLGNTIYF	TRBJ1-3	-	few	TRBV28
TGTGCCAGTGGGTTGGAGCATAATTCACCCCTCCACTTT	CASGLEHNSPLHF	TRBJ1-6	-	few	TRBV19
TGTGCCAGCAGCTTGAAAGGGACAGGGTTGGCTTTCTTT	CASSLKGTGLAFF	TRBJ1-1	TRBD1	-	TRBV7-2